A single sample is the source of the 8 T cell receptor beta chains below, sequenced in a study of neurological immune-mediated disorders. MiXCR was run by TCRdb on the 5' RACE reads, yielding one entry per CDR3 protein. This sample carries 35,000 to 40,000 distinct CDR3 sequences, around a tenth of them seen once, and the ten largest clones take around 4%. What was sequenced was CD4+ T cells from blood. The receptors originated from a woman aged 30 to 39 with HTLV-1-associated myelopathy (HAM/TSP).

This clonotype was detected many times. The CDR3 sequence is CSARGLAGSEGQYF. The CDR3 DNA follows: TGCAGTGCTAGAGGACTAGCGGGGTCGGAGGGGCAGTACTTC. V usage is TRBV20-1 and J usage is TRBJ2-7, with 11 bases aligning to TRBD2. Trimming took 1 base from V and 9 from J; bases not matched to a gene: 8. The CDR3 runs 14 residues. CDR1 is DFQATT, CDR2 SNEGSKA, per germline (reference sequence).

This clonotype was counted at least ten times. The chain carries TRBV20-1 and TRBJ1-2, with D maybe TRBD1 (6 bases). CDR3 length equals 12 residues. The germline V and J ends were trimmed by 6 bases and 8 bases, with 16 bases remaining between them. Per the germline V gene, CDR1 is DFQATT and CDR2 is SNEGSKA (reference sequence). Here the CDR3 reads CSAKQGLGGYTF. CDR3 nucleotide sequence: TGCAGTGCGAAGCAGGGGTTGGGGGGCTACACCTTC.

The table lists this clonotype with many counts. The chain is built from TRBV20-1 and TRBJ2-1; no definite D call. V lost 3 bases, J lost 2 bases, and 5 bases lay in between. CDR3 length equals 12 residues. Germline CDR1 and CDR2: DFQATT and SNEGSKA (reference sequence). The CDR3 spells CSARGPYNEQFF. CDR3 in DNA: TGCAGTGCTAGGGGTCCCTACAATGAGCAGTTCTTC.

The chain uses TRBV20-1 and TRBJ2-2; D ambiguous. Trimming left V 2 bases short and J 5 bases short, with 9 bases between. The CDR3 contains 13 residues. Germline lookup yields CDR1 DFQATT and CDR2 SNEGSKA (reference sequence). The CDR3 DNA follows: TGCAGTGCTAGACACGTTGAGACCGGGGAGCTGTTTTTT. Residues: CSARHVETGELFF.

This clonotype was picked up one time. Germline and junction disagree at one end, which may indicate a read error. The rearrangement links TRBV5-1 to TRBJ2-7, with 9 bases lining up with TRBD1. Germline values: CDR1 SGHRS, CDR2 YFSETQ. This CDR3 contains 14 residues. The CDR3 coding sequence is TGTGACAGCAGCGCAGACAGGGGGAACTACGAGCAGTACTTC. Translation: CDSSADRGNYEQYF.

This clonotype was counted at least ten times. This chain joins TRBV7-8 and TRBJ2-2; 10 nucleotides match TRBD1. Germline-derived CDR1 and CDR2 are SGHVS and FQNEAQ. CDR3 length equals 21 residues. The V segment lost 4 bases and the J segment 0 bases; nucleotides outside the gene matches: 17. The CDR3 region has the DNA TGTGCCAGCAGCTCCCAAGACAGGGGGCAATCCAAAGGAACGAACACCGGGGAGCTGTTTTTT. As protein: CASSSQDRGQSKGTNTGELFF.

This clonotype was found once. The chain employs TRBV6-6 and TRBJ1-2, with D possibly TRBD1 on 6 matching bases. The CDR3 contains 12 residues. Germline CDR1 and CDR2: MNHNY and SVGAGI (reference sequence). Trimming removed 5 bases from V and 11 bases from J, with 15 bases in between. CDR3 nucleotides: TGTGCCAGCAGTGCCTCAGGGGATAGATACACCTTC. It yields the protein CASSASGDRYTF.

This clonotype was detected many times. V usage is TRBV10-2 and J usage is TRBJ1-2; TRBD1 agrees at 8 bases. The length of the CDR3 is 18 residues. V lost 0 bases and J lost 0; bases outside the gene matches: 9. Germline V CDR1 and CDR2: WSHSY, SAAADI. CDR3 amino acids: CASSESSGRGRANYGYTF. CDR3 coding DNA: TGCGCCAGCAGTGAGTCTTCGGGCAGGGGGCGAGCTAACTATGGCTACACCTTC.